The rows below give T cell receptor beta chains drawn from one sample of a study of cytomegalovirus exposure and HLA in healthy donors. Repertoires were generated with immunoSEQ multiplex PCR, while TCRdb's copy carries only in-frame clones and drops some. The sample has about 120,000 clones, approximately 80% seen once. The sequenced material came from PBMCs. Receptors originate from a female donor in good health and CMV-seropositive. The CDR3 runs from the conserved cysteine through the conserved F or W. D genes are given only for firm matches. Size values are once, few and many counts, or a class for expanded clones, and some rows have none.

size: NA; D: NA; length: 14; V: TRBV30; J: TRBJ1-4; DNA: TGTGCCTGGAGAATCCCAGGGGCTAATGAAAAACTGTTTTTT; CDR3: CAWRIPGANEKLFF
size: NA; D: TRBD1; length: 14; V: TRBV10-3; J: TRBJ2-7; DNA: TGTGCCATCAGGAGACAGGGGGCTACCTACGAGCAGTACTTC; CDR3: CAIRRQGATYEQYF
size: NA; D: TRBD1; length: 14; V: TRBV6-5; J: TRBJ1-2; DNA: TGTGCCAGCAGTTACGACGGGACAGTCTATGGCTACACCTTC; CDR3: CASSYDGTVYGYTF
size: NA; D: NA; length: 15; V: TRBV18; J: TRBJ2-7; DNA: TGTGCCAGCTCACCACCGGGTTCAGGGTTCGGCGAGCAGTACTTC; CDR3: CASSPPGSGFGEQYF
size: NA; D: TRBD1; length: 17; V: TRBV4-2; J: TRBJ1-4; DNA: TGTGCCAGCAGCCAAGGCCACGACAGGGGAGCTAATGAAAAACTGTTTTTT; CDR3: CASSQGHDRGANEKLFF
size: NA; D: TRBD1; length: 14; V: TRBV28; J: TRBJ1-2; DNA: TGTGCCATCAGGACAGGGAAGTTCATCGATGGCTACACCTTC; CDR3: CAIRTGKFIDGYTF
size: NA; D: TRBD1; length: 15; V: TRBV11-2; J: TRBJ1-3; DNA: TGTGCCAGCAGCACGGACAGGGGGCCCGGAAACACCATATATTTT; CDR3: CASSTDRGPGNTIYF
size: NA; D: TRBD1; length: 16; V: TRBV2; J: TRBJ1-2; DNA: TGTGCCAGCAGGGATCGCACGGGGGACAGGGTCGCTGGCTACACCTTC; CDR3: CASRDRTGDRVAGYTF
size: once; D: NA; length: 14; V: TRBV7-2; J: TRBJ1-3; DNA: TGTGCCAGCAGGAGTGCGAGCTCTGGAAACACCATATATTTT; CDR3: CASRSASSGNTIYF
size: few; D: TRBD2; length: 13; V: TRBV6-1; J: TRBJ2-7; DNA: TGTGCCAGCAGTATAGCGGGGGACTACGAGCAGTACTTC; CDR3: CASSIAGDYEQYF
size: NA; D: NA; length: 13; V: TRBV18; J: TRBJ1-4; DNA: TGTGCCAGCTCACCCTTGATTGAGGAAAAACTGTTTTTT; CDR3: CASSPLIEEKLFF
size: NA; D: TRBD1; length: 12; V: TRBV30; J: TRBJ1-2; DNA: TGTGCCTGGAGTGTACAGGGGGATGGCTACACCTTC; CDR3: CAWSVQGDGYTF
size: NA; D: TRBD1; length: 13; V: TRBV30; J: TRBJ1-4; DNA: TGTGCCTTTTCGACAGGGAATGGTGAAAAACTGTTTTTT; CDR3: CAFSTGNGEKLFF
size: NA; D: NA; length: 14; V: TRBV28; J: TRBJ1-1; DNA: TGTGCCAGCATCGCAGGGGATAGGGACACTGAAGCTTTCTTT; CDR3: CASIAGDRDTEAFF
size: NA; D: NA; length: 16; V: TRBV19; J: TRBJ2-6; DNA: TGTGCCAGTAGTAGGGGGAGGTCGGAAGGGGCCAACGTCCTGACTTTC; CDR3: CASSRGRSEGANVLTF
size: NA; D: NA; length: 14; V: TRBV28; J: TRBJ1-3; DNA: TGTGCCAGCAGTCGCACTTGGGGCGGAAACACCATATATTTT; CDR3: CASSRTWGGNTIYF
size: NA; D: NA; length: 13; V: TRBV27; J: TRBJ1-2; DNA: TGTGCCAGCAGTAGTAGGAGGAGCTATGGCTACACCTTC; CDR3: CASSSRRSYGYTF
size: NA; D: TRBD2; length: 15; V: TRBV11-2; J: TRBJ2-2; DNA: TGTGCCAGCAGCTTTTCCGGGGGGGCCCCCGGGGAGCTGTTTTTT; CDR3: CASSFSGGAPGELFF
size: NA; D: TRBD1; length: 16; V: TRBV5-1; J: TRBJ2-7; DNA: TGCGCCAGCAGCTCGCGCCCTCGACAGGGAAACTACGAGCAGTACTTC; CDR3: CASSSRPRQGNYEQYF
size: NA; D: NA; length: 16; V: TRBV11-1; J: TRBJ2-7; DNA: TGTGCCAGCAGACCCGCCCAATGGGGGCAGACCTACGAGCAGTACTTC; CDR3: CASRPAQWGQTYEQYF
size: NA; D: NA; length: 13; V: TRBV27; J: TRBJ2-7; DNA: TGTGCCAGCAGGCCCCCGGGACTTCGGGAGCAGTACTTC; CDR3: CASRPPGLREQYF
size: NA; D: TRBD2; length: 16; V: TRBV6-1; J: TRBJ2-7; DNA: TGTGCCAGCAGTGGAGGGGGTGGAGCGGGGGGGCGTGAGCAGTACTTC; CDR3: CASSGGGGAGGREQYF
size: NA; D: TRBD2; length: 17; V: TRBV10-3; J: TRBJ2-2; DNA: TGTGCCATCAGTGCGGCTAGCGGGGGCCTGAACACCGGGGAGCTGTTTTTT; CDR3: CAISAASGGLNTGELFF
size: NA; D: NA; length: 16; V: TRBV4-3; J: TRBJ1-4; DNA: TGCGCCAGCAGCCAACAACGGTCTTCAACTAATGAAAAACTGTTTTTT; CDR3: CASSQQRSSTNEKLFF
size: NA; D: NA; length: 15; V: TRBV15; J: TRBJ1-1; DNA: TGTGCCACCAGCAGGCCCGGGACTTTGAACACTGAAGCTTTCTTT; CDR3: CATSRPGTLNTEAFF
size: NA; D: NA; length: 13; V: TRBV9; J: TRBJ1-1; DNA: TGTGCCAGCAGCGGAGAATTGAACACTGAAGCTTTCTTT; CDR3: CASSGELNTEAFF
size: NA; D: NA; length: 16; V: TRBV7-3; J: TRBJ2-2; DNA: TGTGCCAGCAGCTCGCGTCAACAGGGTAGTGGCGGGGAGCTGTTTTTT; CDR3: CASSSRQQGSGGELFF
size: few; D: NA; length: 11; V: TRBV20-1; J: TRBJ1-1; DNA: TGCAGTGCTTATCCGAACACTGAAGCTTTCTTT; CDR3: CSAYPNTEAFF
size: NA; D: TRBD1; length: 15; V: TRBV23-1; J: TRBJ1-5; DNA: TGCGCCATCTTCAGCAGGGGGCACGTCAATCAGCCCCAGCATTTT; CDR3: CAIFSRGHVNQPQHF
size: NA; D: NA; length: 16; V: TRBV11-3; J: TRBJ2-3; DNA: TGTGCCAGCAGCTTCAGCGGCGGGAAAAGCACAGATACGCAGTATTTT; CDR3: CASSFSGGKSTDTQYF
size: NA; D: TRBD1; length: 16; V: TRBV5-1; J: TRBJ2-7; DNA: TGCGCCAGCAGCCCACTCTCCGGGACAGGGAAGTACGAGCAGTACTTC; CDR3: CASSPLSGTGKYEQYF
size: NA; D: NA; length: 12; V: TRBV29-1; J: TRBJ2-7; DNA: TGCAGCGTACCGGGACTCCGGGACGAGCAGTACTTC; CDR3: CSVPGLRDEQYF
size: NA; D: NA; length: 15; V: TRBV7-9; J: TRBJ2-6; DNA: TGTGCCAGCAGCTTCAGGGTAAATGGGGCCAACGTCCTGACTTTC; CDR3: CASSFRVNGANVLTF
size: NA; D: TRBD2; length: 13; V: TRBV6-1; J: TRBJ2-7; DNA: TGTGCCAGCAGTGAGGGACTACCATACGAGCAGTACTTC; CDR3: CASSEGLPYEQYF
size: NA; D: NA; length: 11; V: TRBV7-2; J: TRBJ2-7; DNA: TGTGCCAGCACCCTCTCCTACGAGCAGTACTTC; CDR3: CASTLSYEQYF
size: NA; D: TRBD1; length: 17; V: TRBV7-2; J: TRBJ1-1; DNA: TGTGCCAGCAGCTCAACCGGGACAGCCCTAATGAACACTGAAGCTTTCTTT; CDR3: CASSSTGTALMNTEAFF
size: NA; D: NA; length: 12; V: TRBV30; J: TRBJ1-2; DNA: TGTGCCTGGTCCCGAACAGGGTTCGGCTACACCTTC; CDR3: CAWSRTGFGYTF
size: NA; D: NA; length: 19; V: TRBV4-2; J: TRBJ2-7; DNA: TGTGCCAGCAGCCAAGATCTTAATGTAGGGCTAGACAGCTCCTACGAGCAGTACTTC; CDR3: CASSQDLNVGLDSSYEQYF
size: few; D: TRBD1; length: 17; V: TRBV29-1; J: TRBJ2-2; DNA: TGCAGCGTTCACTCCCCTGGACAGGGCTTGAACACCGGGGAGCTGTTTTTT; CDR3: CSVHSPGQGLNTGELFF
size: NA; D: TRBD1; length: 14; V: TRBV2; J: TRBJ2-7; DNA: TGTGCCACCACCTTACAGGGGGAACCCTGGGAGCAGTACTTC; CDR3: CATTLQGEPWEQYF
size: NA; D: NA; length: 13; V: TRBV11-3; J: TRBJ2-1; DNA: TGTGCCAGCAGCGCCCAGGGCACCAATGAGCAGTTCTTC; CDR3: CASSAQGTNEQFF
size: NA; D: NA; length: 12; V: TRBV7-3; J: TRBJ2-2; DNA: TGTGCCAGCAGTCGCGACACCGGGGAGCTGTTTTTT; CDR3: CASSRDTGELFF
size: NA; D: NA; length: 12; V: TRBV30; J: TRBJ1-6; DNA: TGTGCCTGGAGTGTACAGGAGATACCCCTCCACTTT; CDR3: CAWSVQEIPLHF
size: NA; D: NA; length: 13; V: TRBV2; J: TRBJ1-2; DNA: TGTGCCAGCAGTGAAGGGCGGCATGAGGGCTACACCTTC; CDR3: CASSEGRHEGYTF
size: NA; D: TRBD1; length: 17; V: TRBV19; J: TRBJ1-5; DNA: TGTGCCAGTAGTATAGATAGGGGACAGGGGTTGCATCAGCCCCAGCATTTT; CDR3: CASSIDRGQGLHQPQHF
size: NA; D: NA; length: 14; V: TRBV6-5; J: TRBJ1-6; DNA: TGTGCCAGCAGTTACACCAATAGGGGATCACCCCTCCACTTT; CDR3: CASSYTNRGSPLHF
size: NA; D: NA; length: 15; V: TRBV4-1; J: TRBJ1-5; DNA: TGCGCCAGCAGCCAAGACCGGGGAGCAAATCAGCCCCAGCATTTT; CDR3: CASSQDRGANQPQHF
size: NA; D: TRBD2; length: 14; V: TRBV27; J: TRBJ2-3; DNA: TGTGCCAGCAGTTTCTCGGGGGGGTCGTATACGCAGTATTTT; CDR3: CASSFSGGSYTQYF